This T cell receptor (beta chain) was identified during a study of radiation and T cells in renal cell carcinoma. The time point is: baseline pretreatment blood. As to treatment: 15 Gy SBRT to primary tumor, nephrectomy 4 weeks later. Radiation-treated patients gave blood at baseline, week 2 and week 4. The ends lost 5 bases at V and 5 bases at J; junction bases unmatched: 11. From germline, CDR1 is PRHDT and CDR2 FYEKMQ (reference sequence). The CDR3 runs to 17 residues. Profiling relied on immunoSEQ multiplex PCR, and the TCRdb table lists in-frame clones only, not all of them. The sample holds 100,000 to 150,000 clones, about four fifths seen once.

The TCR was taken from an older woman with renal cell carcinoma. Specimen: blood, collected from a patient whose treatment included radiotherapy and nephrectomy. The chain employs TRBV13 and TRBJ1-6; 8 bases map to TRBD1. The chain's CDR3 is CASSTQTGATNNSPLHF. The CDR3 nucleotides read TGTGCCAGCAGCACTCAGACAGGGGCCACTAATAATTCACCCCTCCACTTT.